The clone carrying this T cell receptor beta chain was counted ten times or more. Its matching antigen is unknown. The V and J ends lost 3 bases and 4 bases respectively, with 15 bases between them. The CDR3 covers 14 residues. Germline V gene lookup returns CDR1 DFQATT and CDR2 SNEGSKA (reference sequence). These data are taken from a study of CD8 T cells in ankylosing spondylitis. Notes on the study in general: There was reportedly significant enrichment of clones that were disease-linked in matched ankylosing spondylitis synovial fluid. A TCR beta motif of under 10 highly homologous variants appeared characteristic of ankylosing spondylitis blood.

Quantitative 5'-RACE with molecular barcodes generated TCR beta libraries. MiXCR, applied by TCRdb to the 5' RACE reads, yields one record per CDR3 protein. The profile covers roughly 150,000 distinct CDR3 sequences, with around a third appearing a single time and 6% taken by the ten largest. The clonotype comes from a male donor with ankylosing spondylitis. The sample was synovial fluid, either unsorted or a sorted T cell fraction (not recorded which). This chain uses TRBV20-1 with TRBJ2-5; D unresolved. In nucleotides, the CDR3 is TGCAGTGCTAGGGGTTACGAGACTCCAGAGACCCAGTACTTC. Its protein product is CSARGYETPETQYF.